The T cell receptor (beta chain) under discussion was sequenced for a study of T cell repertoires in cytomegalovirus infection. Study details: Indications of both CMV infection and matching HLA type were provided by public TCR beta signatures.

Using its own MiXCR run on the reads, TCRdb lists one record per CDR3 protein. The table records tens of thousands of distinct CDR3 sequences, around 27% of them present only once. Study results and caveats: Totalled public TCR beta family frequency picked out people who carried CMV plus the relevant HLA. HLA-C-restricted CMV-specific TCR beta clonotypes prevailed in the ex vivo response.

In its sample, this clonotype was seen a few times. Its antigen is unidentified. The CDR3 has 14 residues. Germline CDR1 reads SNHLY; CDR2 reads FYNNEI. Trimming took 6 bases from V and 4 from J, leaving 12 bases between them. This sequence was found in a human donor in good health (CMV status not recorded). Some clones in this sample may be carry-over from other donors' samples. The input for sequencing was CD8+ T cells from cultured PBMCs, taken from culture after CMV antigen stimulation. The gene calls are TRBV2 and TRBJ2-2; D may be TRBD1 (6 bases). DNA of the CDR3: TGTGCCAGCAGATGGACACAGGGCACCGGGGAGCTGTTTTTT. It is translated as CASRWTQGTGELFF. Combining the CDR3 with reference TRBV2 and TRBJ2-2 gives the whole variable domain EPEVTQTPSHQVTQMGQEVILRCVPISNHLYFYWYRQILGQKVEFLVSFYNNEISEKSEIFDDQFSVERPDGSNFTLKIRSTKLEDSAMYFCASRWTQGTGELFFGEGSRLTVL.